The clone carrying this T cell receptor (beta chain) has ten or more counts. What it binds is not known. This sample is part of a study of molecular identifiers for immune sequencing clone quantification. As for the study in general: Replicate RNA from roughly 20,000 or 100,000 naive CD8 T cells formed five aliquots; four were sequenced.

Trimming removed 4 bases at V and 0 bases at J, with 10 bases between. This CDR3 region has 15 residues. The germline CDR1 and CDR2 sequences are KGHDR and SFDVKD. General study results and limits: In naive cells, under 1% of molecules belonged to clones above 20 RNA copies, against over 97% in effector cells. Among about a million naive cells, spiked Jurkat TCR RNA from a single cell was reportedly detectable.

TCRdb analysed the PCR reads with MiXCR anew, one entry per CDR3 protein. The profile shows some 320,000 distinct CDR3 sequences, roughly 23% of them singletons. What was sequenced was naive CD8+ T cells from blood, with Jurkat cell RNA spiked in. Subset indicated: FACS-sorted CD8+CD4-CCR7+CD45RA+ naive T cells. The receptor was isolated from a human donor in good health. Some libraries in this study had Jurkat cell RNA spiked in. The chain has TRBV24-1 and TRBJ2-3; D is undetermined. CDR3 in amino acids: CATSDQQSSTDTQYF. CDR3 coding DNA: TGTGCCACCAGTGACCAACAGTCTAGCACAGATACGCAGTATTTT.